The 21 T cell receptor beta chains below all came from one sample that was sequenced in a study of tumor-infiltrating lymphocytes in primary liver carcinoma (dated by TCRdb to about 2017). TCRdb shows the sequencer as Illumina HiSeq 2500. Starting from approximately 0.5 ug total RNA, TCRbeta-specific cDNA was produced by reverse transcription with a constant-region primer and ProtoScript II reverse transcriptase. Construction of the TCRbeta libraries relied on three nested rounds of multiplex PCR, following a slightly modified ARM-PCR procedure. The first two PCR rounds used multiplex TRBV1-TRBV30 forward primers with a Cbeta reverse primer, each for 10 cycles. TCRdb took the public reads, trimmed them with fastp at Q25, ran MiXCR for clone calling and kept in-frame beta chains. Records with the same CDR3 protein are collapsed into one entry carrying the most frequent genes and DNA. The table for this sample lists about 78,000 distinct CDR3 sequences; 71% of them were counted only once. Clones ranked in the top ten supply roughly 15% of the sample.

Total RNA and DNA were co-extracted from about 19-30 mg of bulk tissue with the AllPrep DNA/RNA mini kit, without cell sorting. The sequenced sample consisted of liver tumor tissue from sampling region 4. This sample's cell subset or site label indicates: tumor region T4, right-lateral pole. The receptors here all came from a woman aged 60 to 75 with primary liver carcinoma and hepatitis B virus infection.

This clonotype was observed many times. This chain connects TRBV12-3 or TRBV12-4 to TRBJ2-3, with TRBD1 matching over 11 bases. The CDR3 has 15 amino acids. J lost 4 bases, V lost 6 bases, and 6 bases had no gene match. CDR3 bases: TGTGCCAGCAGCAGGACAGGGGGCGAGCCAGATACGCAGTATTTT. Residues: CASSRTGGEPDTQYF.

On this clonotype: At one end, the junction sequence differs from germline, possibly due to a read error. The genes are TRBV18 and TRBJ2-2; no firm D call. This CDR3 has 15 amino acids. The germline V gene encodes CDR1 KGHSH and CDR2 LQKENI. The CDR3 DNA reads as TGTGCCAACTCACCACGTTCAGGATTCACCGGGGAGCTGTTTTTT. It translates to CANSPRSGFTGELFF.

The chain couples TRBV29-1 to TRBJ1-1; no reliable D call. The V gene lost 0 bases and the J gene lost 11 bases, with 13 bases spanning the gap. The length of the CDR3 is 12 residues. Germline V gene sequence: CDR1 SQVTM, CDR2 ANQGSEA. CDR3 nucleotides: TGCAGCGTTGAAGAGGGAGTGACTGTGGCTTTCTTT. Translated: CSVEEGVTVAFF.

The CDR3 sequence is CAGNPRTGRGTQYF. CDR3 DNA sequence: TGTGCCGGCAATCCCCGGACAGGCAGGGGGACCCAGTACTTC. This rearrangement joins TRBV12-3 or TRBV12-4 to TRBJ2-5, with 7 bases identical to TRBD1. This CDR3 comprises 14 residues. V shed 11 bases, J shed 7 bases, and the junction held 16 bases outside the gene matches.

The chain carries TRBV6-1 and TRBJ1-2; no clear D gene. V dropped 0 bases and J dropped 5 bases, with 10 bases sitting between them. The CDR3 totals 14 residues. Per the germline V gene, CDR1 is MNHNS and CDR2 is SASEGT. CDR3 protein: CASSEAGDEYGYTF. The CDR3 region has the DNA TGTGCCAGCAGTGAAGCTGGAGACGAGTATGGCTACACCTTC.

Comments on this clonotype: A read error may produce the germline difference seen at one junction end. The chain links TRBV28 to TRBJ1-1; perhaps TRBD1 as D (6 bases). This CDR3 has 15 residues. The germline V gene encodes CDR1 MDHEN and CDR2 SYDVKM. CDR3 in amino acids: CTSISGGAGGTEAFF. The CDR3 region has the DNA TGTACCAGCATCTCGGGGGGGGCTGGGGGCACTGAAGCTTTCTTT.

On this clonotype itself: Just one base apart from a much larger clone, this may be a read error. V gene TRBV30 combines with J gene TRBJ2-1, with D perhaps matching TRBD2 (6 bases). The germline V and J ends were trimmed by 4 bases and 3 bases, with 31 bases remaining between them. The length of the CDR3 is 20 residues. From germline, CDR1 is GTSNPN and CDR2 SVGIG (reference sequence). This CDR3 reads CAWTPSRGGKVLFCYNEQFF. As DNA, the CDR3 is TGTGCCTGGACCCCCTCCCGGGGCGGGAAAGTTTTGTTCTGCTACAATGAGCAGTTCTTC.

This chain links TRBV28 with TRBJ1-4; D not certain. Deletions cut 8 bases from V and 4 bases from J, with 20 bases between. This CDR3 is built from 16 residues. CDR1 is MDHEN and CDR2 is SYDVKM in the germline V gene. The CDR3 DNA is TGTGCCAGCGGTCAATTGATGGTGGGGAATAATGAAAAACTGTTTTTT. Encoded protein: CASGQLMVGNNEKLFF.

This clonotype was found many times. The genes are TRBV7-9 and TRBJ2-7; 8 nucleotides line up with TRBD2. The CDR3 consists of 15 residues. V lost 8 bases, J lost 0 bases, and 9 bases stayed unmatched. Germline V CDR1 and CDR2: SEHNR, FQNEAQ (reference sequence). The CDR3 sequence: CASSTSGRSSYEQYF. The CDR3 nucleotides read TGTGCCAGCTCCACAAGCGGGAGAAGCTCCTACGAGCAGTACTTC.

Ten or more counts support this clonotype. The genes are TRBV7-9 and TRBJ2-1, with TRBD2 identical over 9 bases. This CDR3 is built from 15 residues. Germline loops: CDR1 SEHNR, CDR2 FQNEAQ (reference sequence). With 2 bases clipped from V and 8 bases from J, the junction kept 7 bases outside the gene matches. DNA of the CDR3: TGTGCCAGCAGCTTATCGGCGGGAGGGTGGTATGAGCAGTTCTTC. Translating it yields CASSLSAGGWYEQFF.

The table lists this clonotype with a few counts. The chain links TRBV6-1 to TRBJ2-7, with D perhaps matching TRBD2 (5 bases). Trimming cost V 3 bases and J 3 bases, with 24 bases left between them. In germline, CDR1 is MNHNS, CDR2 SASEGT. The CDR3 contains 18 residues. In DNA, the CDR3 is TGTGCCAGCAGTGATAGTCTGAAGAGAGCGGCGAGGAGCTACGAGCAGTACTTC. Translation gives CASSDSLKRAARSYEQYF.

Of note for this clonotype: At one boundary the junction diverges from the germline segment, which might be a read error. The gene calls are TRBV4-1 and TRBJ1-2; D might be TRBD1 (5 bases). This CDR3 contains 13 residues. Germline V gene data show CDR1 as MGHRA and CDR2 as YSYEKL. Here the CDR3 reads CASSRDIRGGHTF. CDR3 DNA sequence: TGCGCCAGCAGCCGAGACATAAGGGGTGGCCACACCTTC.

The CDR3 loop is CASSSTSPGELFF. Here the CDR3 DNA reads TGTGCCAGCAGTTCGACGTCCCCCGGGGAGCTGTTTTTT. V usage is TRBV12-3 or TRBV12-4 and J usage is TRBJ2-2; D ambiguous. CDR3 length equals 13 residues. V lost 4 bases and J lost 6, with 9 bases in between.

As for this clonotype: One junction end disagrees with the germline gene, perhaps due to a read error. The rearrangement joins TRBV11-2 to TRBJ2-3; 7 nucleotides line up with TRBD2. The CDR3 is 17 amino acids. Germline CDR1 is SGHAT and CDR2 is FQNNGV. The CDR3 DNA follows: TGTGCCAGCTGCTTATGGGGACTATCGTACACGTCAGATACGCAGTATTTT. Translation gives CASCLWGLSYTSDTQYF.

In its sample, this clonotype was seen many times. The chain carries TRBV10-2 and TRBJ2-3; the D gene is possibly TRBD1 (6 bases). The V and J ends lost 4 bases and 3 bases respectively, with 20 bases between them. This CDR3 is 17 amino acids long. Per the germline V gene, CDR1 is WSHSY and CDR2 is SAAADI. Here the CDR3 reads CASSAIPQGSGTDTQYF. CDR3 nucleotides: TGCGCCAGCAGTGCCATACCACAGGGATCTGGGACAGATACGCAGTATTTT.

V is TRBV6-2 or TRBV6-3 and J is TRBJ2-1; D unclear. V lost 6 bases to trimming and J lost 6 bases, with 12 bases between them. Germline assignment: CDR1 MNHEY and CDR2 SVGEGT. The CDR3 has 13 residues. The CDR3 DNA follows: TGTGCCAGCAGAGTGACTGCAATCAATGAGCAGTTCTTC. Translation: CASRVTAINEQFF.

The sample holds many counts of this clonotype. The J gene is TRBJ2-1, the V gene TRBV28; tentatively, D is TRBD2 (6 bases). The V end was cut by 6 bases, the J end by 6 bases, with 15 bases between. Germline-derived CDR1 and CDR2 are MDHEN and SYDVKM. The CDR3 totals 14 residues. This chain's CDR3 is CASSPPLGGNEQFF. Written as DNA, the CDR3 is TGTGCCAGCAGCCCTCCCCTGGGGGGCAATGAGCAGTTCTTC.

This clonotype was detected only once. As the CDR3 is not closed by the conserved phenylalanine or tryptophan, this likely results from a read error. The DNA is omitted, as the CDR3 cannot be located on it reliably, and the CDR3 follows TCRdb's listing. J is TRBJ2-3 and V is TRBV11-2. The V gene's germline CDR1 is SGHAT and CDR2 FQNNGV. The CDR3 numbers 13 amino acids, ends counted. The CDR3 loop reads CANSLDRGDTHYL.

This clonotype turned up a few times. Its ends do not fully match the called genes, so a read error is possible. The CDR3 here is CASSSPAGGASRDEQLF. CDR3 nucleotides: TGTGCCAGCAGCTCCCCCGCGGGAGGGGCCAGTCGGGATGAGCAGCTCTTC. The rearrangement links TRBV28 to TRBJ2-1, with 9 bases aligning to TRBD2. The germline CDR1 and CDR2 sequences are MDHEN and SYDVKM. This CDR3 comprises 17 residues.

Concerning this clonotype: The CDR3 does not close with the conserved phenylalanine or tryptophan, likely indicating a read error. This rearrangement joins TRBV5-4 to TRBJ2-7, with 8 bases that match TRBD2. CDR3 size: 15 residues. Germline loops: CDR1 SGHNT, CDR2 YYREEE (reference sequence). CDR3 amino acids: CASSLAGGRRYEQYL. CDR3 coding DNA: TGTGCAAGCAGCTTGGCTGGCGGGAGGAGGTACGAGCAGTACCTC.

At least ten counts were recorded for this clonotype. The gene calls are TRBV6-1 and TRBJ1-5; unclear D gene. The CDR3 length is 16 residues. Germline lookup yields CDR1 MNHNS and CDR2 SASEGT. Trimming removed 8 bases at V and 6 bases at J, with 23 bases between. DNA for the CDR3: TGTGCCAGCCGAGGGTGGGCCCCGGGTCTACCTCAGCCCCAGCATTTT. It yields the protein CASRGWAPGLPQPQHF.